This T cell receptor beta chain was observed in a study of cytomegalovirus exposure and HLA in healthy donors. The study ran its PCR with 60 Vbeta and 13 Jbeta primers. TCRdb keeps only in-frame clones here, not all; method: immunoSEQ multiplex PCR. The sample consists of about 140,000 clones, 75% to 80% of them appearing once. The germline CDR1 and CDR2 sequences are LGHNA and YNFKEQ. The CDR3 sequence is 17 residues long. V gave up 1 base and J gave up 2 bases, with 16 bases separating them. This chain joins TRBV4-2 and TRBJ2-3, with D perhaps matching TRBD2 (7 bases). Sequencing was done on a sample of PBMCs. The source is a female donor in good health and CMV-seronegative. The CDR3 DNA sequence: TGTGCCAGCAGCCAAGCCCTTTCCGGGGGGCCCACAGATACGCAGTATTTT. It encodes CASSQALSGGPTDTQYF.